This T cell receptor beta chain was sequenced during a study of T cells in Graves' hyperthyroidism and ophthalmopathy. Amplified TCR beta CDR3 regions derived from RNA transcripts. First-round RT-PCR of the TCR CDR3 relied on the HTBI primer set. TCRdb called the multiplex PCR reads again in MiXCR, with one record for every CDR3 protein. The data hold some 580,000 distinct CDR3 sequences, with approximately 16% observed a single time. The CDR3 is 16 amino acids. CDR1 is SGHRS, CDR2 YFSETQ, per germline. V was clipped by 4 bases and J by 2 bases; unmatched bases: 10. This clonotype has just a few counts.

This clonotype was obtained from a woman in her forties with Graves' ophthalmopathy. The V call is TRBV5-1, the J call TRBJ2-7, with 9 bases lining up with TRBD1. Sequences were obtained from blood. The CDR3 DNA reads as TGCGCCAGCAGCCCCCGGGCGGGACAGGGTCCCTACGAGCAGTACTTC. Residues: CASSPRAGQGPYEQYF.